This T cell receptor beta chain appears in the sequencing data of a study of blood T cells in healthy people across ages. The study, taken as a whole, reports: A strong correlation was seen between TCR beta diversity and naive T cell percentage. A roughly linear age-dependent decrease characterized TCR beta diversity per million T cells.

Points on this clonotype: Its cognate antigen is unknown.

Alongside a J-beta primer mix, a sample-barcoded 5' primer served in a second PCR lasting about 6 to 11 cycles. Every cDNA molecule carried a tag from a template-switch adaptor bearing 12 random nucleotides. MiXCR, run by TCRdb on the 5' RACE reads, gives a single entry per CDR3 protein. The data contain hundreds of thousands of distinct CDR3 sequences, roughly 44% of them singletons. About 10 milliliters of peripheral blood were drawn from each donor. With 6 bases removed from V and 4 bases from J, the gap between germline ends came to 15 bases. Per the germline V gene, CDR1 is SGHDN and CDR2 is FVKESK. This CDR3 region has 15 residues.

The receptor was isolated from a man in his 60s in good health. V and J are TRBV14 and TRBJ1-4; D not certain. Specimen: blood. DNA of the CDR3: TGTGCCAGCAGTCACAGTGGCAGCCGTAATGAAAAACTGTTTTTT. Translation gives CASSHSGSRNEKLFF.